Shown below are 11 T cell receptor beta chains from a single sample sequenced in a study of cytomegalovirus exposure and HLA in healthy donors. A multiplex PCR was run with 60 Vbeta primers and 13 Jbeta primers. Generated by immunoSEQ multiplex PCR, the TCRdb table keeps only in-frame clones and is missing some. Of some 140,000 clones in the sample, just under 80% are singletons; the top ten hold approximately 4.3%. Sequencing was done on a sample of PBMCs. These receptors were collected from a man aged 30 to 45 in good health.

CDR3 protein: CASSSGGGRYF. The CDR3 DNA is TGTGCCAGCAGCTCGGGGGGGGGTCGGTACTTC. The rearrangement uses TRBV7-9 and TRBJ2-7; 8 bases fit TRBD2. The germline gives CDR1 SEHNR, CDR2 FQNEAQ (reference sequence). This CDR3 has 11 residues. V shed 4 bases and J 12 bases; nucleotides not matched to a gene: 5.

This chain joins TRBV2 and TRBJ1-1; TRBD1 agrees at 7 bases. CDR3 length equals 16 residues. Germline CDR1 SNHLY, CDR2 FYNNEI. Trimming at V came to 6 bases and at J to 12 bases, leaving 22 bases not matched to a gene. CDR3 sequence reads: CASSAQGAEGAMGTFF. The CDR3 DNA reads TGTGCCAGCAGCGCCCAGGGAGCAGAGGGGGCGATGGGAACTTTCTTT.

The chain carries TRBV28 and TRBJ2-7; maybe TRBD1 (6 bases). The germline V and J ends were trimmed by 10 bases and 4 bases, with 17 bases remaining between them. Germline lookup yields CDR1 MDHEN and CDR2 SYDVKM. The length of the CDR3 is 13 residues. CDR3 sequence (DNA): TGTGCCACCGCCGGGACACTATTATACGAGCAGTACTTC. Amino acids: CATAGTLLYEQYF.

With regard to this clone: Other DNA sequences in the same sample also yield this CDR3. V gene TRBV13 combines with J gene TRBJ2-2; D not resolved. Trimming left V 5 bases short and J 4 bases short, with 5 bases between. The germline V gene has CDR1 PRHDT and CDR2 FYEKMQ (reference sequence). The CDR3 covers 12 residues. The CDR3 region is CASSPLTGELFF. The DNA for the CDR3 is TGTGCCAGCAGCCCCCTCACCGGGGAGCTGTTTTTT.

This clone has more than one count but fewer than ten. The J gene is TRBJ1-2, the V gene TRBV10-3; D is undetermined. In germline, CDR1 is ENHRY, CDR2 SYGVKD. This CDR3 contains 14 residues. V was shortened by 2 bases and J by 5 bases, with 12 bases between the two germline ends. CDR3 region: CAISELGSAYGYTF. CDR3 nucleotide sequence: TGTGCCATCAGTGAGCTTGGATCAGCGTATGGCTACACCTTC.

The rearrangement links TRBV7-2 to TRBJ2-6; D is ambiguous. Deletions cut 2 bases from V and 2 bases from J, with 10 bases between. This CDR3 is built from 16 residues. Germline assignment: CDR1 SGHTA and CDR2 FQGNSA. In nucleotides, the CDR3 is TGTGCCAGCAGCTTAACCCCCCAGACTGGGGCCAACGTCCTGACTTTC. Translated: CASSLTPQTGANVLTF.

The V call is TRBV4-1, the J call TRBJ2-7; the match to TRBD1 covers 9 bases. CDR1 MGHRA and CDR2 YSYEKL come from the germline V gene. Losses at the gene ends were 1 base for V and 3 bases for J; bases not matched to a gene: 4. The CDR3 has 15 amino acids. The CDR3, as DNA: TGCGCCAGCAGCCAAGGCCGGGACAGGGACTACGAGCAGTACTTC. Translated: CASSQGRDRDYEQYF.

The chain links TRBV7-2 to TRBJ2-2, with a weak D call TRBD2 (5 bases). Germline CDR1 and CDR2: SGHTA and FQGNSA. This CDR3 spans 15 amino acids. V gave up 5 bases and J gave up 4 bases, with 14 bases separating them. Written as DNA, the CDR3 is TGTGCCAGCAGCCCACTAAGGAGGCTCACCGGGGAGCTGTTTTTT. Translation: CASSPLRRLTGELFF. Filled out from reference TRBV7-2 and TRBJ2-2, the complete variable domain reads GAGVSQSPSNKVTEKGKDVELRCDPISGHTALYWYRQSLGQGLEFLIYFQGNSAPDKSGLPSDRFSAERTGGSVSTLTIQRTQQEDSAVYLCASSPLRRLTGELFFGEGSRLTVL.

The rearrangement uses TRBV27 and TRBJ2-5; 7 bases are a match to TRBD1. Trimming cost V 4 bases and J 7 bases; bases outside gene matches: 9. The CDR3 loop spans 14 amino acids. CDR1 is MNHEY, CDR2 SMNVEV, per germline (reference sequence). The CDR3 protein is CASSSPGQGVTQYF. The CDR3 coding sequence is TGTGCCAGCAGTTCCCCGGGTCAGGGGGTGACCCAGTACTTC.

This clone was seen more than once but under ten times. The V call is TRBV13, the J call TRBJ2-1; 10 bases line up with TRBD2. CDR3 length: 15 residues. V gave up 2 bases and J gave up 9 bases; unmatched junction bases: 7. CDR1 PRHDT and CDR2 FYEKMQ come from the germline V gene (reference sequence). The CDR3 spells CASSLSSGSLSEQFF. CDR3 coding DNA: TGTGCCAGCAGCTTATCTAGCGGGAGCCTCAGTGAGCAGTTCTTC.

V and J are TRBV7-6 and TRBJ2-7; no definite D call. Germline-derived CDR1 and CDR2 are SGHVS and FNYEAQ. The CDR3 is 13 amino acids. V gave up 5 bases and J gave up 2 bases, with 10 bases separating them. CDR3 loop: CASSPSEAYEQYF. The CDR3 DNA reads TGTGCCAGCAGCCCCTCTGAGGCCTACGAGCAGTACTTC.